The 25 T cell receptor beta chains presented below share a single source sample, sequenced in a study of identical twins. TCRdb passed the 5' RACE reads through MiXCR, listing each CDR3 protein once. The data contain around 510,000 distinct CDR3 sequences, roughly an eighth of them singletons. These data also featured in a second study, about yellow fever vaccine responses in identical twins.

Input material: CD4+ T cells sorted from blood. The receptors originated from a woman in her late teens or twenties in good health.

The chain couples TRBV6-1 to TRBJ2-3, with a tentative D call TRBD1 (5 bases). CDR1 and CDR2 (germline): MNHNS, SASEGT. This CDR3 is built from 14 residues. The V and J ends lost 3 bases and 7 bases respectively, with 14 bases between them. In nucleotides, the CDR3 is TGTGCCAGCAGTGATGCAGGGATCTTGAATACGCAGTATTTT. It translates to CASSDAGILNTQYF.

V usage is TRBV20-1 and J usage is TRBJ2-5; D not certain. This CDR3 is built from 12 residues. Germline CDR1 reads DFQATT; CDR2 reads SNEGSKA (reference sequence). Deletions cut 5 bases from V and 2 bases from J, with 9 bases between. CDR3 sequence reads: CSAPKGQETQYF. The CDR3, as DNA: TGCAGTGCTCCTAAAGGTCAAGAGACCCAGTACTTC.

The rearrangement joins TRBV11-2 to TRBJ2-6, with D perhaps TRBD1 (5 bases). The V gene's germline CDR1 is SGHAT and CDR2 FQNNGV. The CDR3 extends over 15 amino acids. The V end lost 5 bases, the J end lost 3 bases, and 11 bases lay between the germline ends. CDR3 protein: CASSIRGSGANVLTF. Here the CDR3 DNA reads TGTGCCAGCAGCATTAGGGGAAGTGGGGCCAACGTCCTGACTTTC.

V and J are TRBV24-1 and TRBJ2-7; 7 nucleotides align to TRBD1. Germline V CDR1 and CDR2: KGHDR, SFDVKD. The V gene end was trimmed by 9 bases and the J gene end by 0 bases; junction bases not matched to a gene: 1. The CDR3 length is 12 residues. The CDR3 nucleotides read TGTGCCACCCAGGGGGTCTCCTACGAGCAGTACTTC. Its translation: CATQGVSYEQYF.

DNA for the CDR3: TGTGCCAGCAGTCTCCAGGACAGGGTCGGGGCCAACGTCCTGACTTTC. It translates to CASSLQDRVGANVLTF. The chain recombines TRBV28 with TRBJ2-6; 8 positions agree with TRBD1. This CDR3 contains 16 residues. In germline, CDR1 is MDHEN, CDR2 SYDVKM. V shed 5 bases, J shed 4 bases, and the junction held 7 bases outside the gene matches.

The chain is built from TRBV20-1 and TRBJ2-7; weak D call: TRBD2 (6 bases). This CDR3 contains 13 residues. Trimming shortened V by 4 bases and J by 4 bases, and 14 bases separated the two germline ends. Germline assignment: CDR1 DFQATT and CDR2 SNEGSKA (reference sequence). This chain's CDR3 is CSAMFAGSYEQYF. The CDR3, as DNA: TGCAGTGCTATGTTTGCGGGATCTTACGAGCAGTACTTC.

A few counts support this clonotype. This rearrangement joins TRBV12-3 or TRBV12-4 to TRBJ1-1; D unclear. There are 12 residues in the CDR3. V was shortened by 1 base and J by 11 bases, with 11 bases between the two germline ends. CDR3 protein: CASSLVGRPAFF. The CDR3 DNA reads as TGTGCCAGCAGTTTAGTCGGACGGCCGGCTTTCTTT.

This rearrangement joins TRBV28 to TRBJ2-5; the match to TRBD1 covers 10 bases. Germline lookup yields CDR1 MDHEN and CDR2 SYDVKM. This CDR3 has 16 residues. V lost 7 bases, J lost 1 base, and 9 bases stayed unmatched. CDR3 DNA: TGTGCCAGCAAAGGACAGGGGGGTAAGGTCCAAGAGACCCAGTACTTC. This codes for CASKGQGGKVQETQYF. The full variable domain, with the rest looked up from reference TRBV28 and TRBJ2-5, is DVKVTQSSRYLVKRTGEKVFLECVQDMDHENMFWYRQDPGLGLRLIYFSYDVKMKEKGDIPEGYSVSREKKERFSLILESASTNQTSMYLCASKGQGGKVQETQYFGPGTRLLVL.

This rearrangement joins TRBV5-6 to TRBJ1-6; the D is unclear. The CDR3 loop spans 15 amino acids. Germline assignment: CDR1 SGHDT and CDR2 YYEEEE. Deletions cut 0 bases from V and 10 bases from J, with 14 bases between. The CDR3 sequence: CASSLVRVFGSPLHF. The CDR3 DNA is TGTGCCAGCAGCTTGGTGCGGGTTTTCGGATCACCCCTCCACTTT.

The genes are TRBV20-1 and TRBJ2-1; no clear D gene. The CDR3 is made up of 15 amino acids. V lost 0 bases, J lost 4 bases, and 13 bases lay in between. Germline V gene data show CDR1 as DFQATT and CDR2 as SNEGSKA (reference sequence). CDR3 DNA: TGCAGTGCTAGAGATCTAGGAATTGGATACAATGAGCAGTTCTTC. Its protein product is CSARDLGIGYNEQFF.

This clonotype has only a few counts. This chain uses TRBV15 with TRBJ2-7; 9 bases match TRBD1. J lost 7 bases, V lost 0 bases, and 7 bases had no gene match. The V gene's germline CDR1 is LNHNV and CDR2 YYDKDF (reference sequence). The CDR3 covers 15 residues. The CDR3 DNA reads TGTGCCACCAGCAGAGATCCGACAGGGACAGGGGAGCAGTACTTC. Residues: CATSRDPTGTGEQYF.

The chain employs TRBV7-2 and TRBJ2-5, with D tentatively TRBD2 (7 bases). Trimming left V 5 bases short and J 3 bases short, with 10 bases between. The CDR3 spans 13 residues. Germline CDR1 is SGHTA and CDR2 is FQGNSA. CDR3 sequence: CASSQGGEETQYF. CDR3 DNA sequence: TGTGCCAGCAGCCAAGGGGGGGAAGAGACCCAGTACTTC.

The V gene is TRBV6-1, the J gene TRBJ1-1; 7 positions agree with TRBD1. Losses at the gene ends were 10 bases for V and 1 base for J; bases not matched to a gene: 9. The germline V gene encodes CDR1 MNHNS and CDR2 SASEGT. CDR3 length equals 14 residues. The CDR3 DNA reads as TGTGCCACAGGGGGGGAACTTGGGAACACTGAAGCTTTCTTT. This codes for CATGGELGNTEAFF.

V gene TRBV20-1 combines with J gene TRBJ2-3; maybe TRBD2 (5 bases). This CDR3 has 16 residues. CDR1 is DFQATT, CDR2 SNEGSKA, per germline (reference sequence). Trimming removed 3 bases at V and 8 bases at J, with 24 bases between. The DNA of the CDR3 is TGCAGTGCTAGCGCCAGTATAGGTGGAGGATTGGGTACGCAGTATTTT. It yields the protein CSASASIGGGLGTQYF.

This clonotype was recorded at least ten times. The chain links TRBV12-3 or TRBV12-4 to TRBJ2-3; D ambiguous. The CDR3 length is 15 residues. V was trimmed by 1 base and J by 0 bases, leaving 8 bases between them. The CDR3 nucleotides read TGTGCCAGCAGTTTAGGCGAGAGGAGCACAGATACGCAGTATTTT. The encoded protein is CASSLGERSTDTQYF.

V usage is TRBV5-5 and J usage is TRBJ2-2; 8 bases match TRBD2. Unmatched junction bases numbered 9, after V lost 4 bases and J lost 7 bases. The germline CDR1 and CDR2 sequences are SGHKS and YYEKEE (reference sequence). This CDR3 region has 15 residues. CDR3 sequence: CASSLGLALGGELFF. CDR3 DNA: TGTGCCAGCAGCCTAGGACTAGCTCTGGGCGGGGAGCTGTTTTTT.

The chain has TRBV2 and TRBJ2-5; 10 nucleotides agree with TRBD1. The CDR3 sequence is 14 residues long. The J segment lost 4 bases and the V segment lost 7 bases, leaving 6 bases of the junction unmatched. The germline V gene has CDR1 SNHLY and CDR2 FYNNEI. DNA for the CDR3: TGTGCCAGCAAACCGGGGACAGGGGCAGAGACCCAGTACTTC. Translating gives CASKPGTGAETQYF.

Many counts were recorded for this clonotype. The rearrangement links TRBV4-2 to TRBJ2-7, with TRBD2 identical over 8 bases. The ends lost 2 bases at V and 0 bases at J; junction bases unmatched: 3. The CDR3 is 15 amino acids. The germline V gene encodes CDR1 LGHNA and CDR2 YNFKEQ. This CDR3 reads CASSQPSGSSYEQYF. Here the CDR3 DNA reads TGTGCCAGCAGCCAACCCAGCGGGAGCTCCTACGAGCAGTACTTC.

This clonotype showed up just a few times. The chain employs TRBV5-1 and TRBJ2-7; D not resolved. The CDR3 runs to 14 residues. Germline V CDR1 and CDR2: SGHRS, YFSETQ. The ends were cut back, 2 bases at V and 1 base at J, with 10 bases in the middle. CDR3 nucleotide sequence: TGCGCCAGCAGCTTCCGCGGTCAATCCTACGAGCAGTACTTC. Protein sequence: CASSFRGQSYEQYF.

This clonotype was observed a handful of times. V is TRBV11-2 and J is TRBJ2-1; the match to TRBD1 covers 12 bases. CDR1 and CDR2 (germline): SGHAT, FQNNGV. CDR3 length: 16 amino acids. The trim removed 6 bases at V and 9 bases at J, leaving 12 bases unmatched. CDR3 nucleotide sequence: TGTGCCAGCAGTATTTCCCCCGGGACAGGGGGCACTGAGCAGTTCTTC. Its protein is CASSISPGTGGTEQFF.

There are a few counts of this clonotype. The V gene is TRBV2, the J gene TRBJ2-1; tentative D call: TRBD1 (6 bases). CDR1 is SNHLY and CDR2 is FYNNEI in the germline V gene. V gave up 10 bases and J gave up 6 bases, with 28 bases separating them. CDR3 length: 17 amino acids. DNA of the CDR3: TGTGCCACCTCTCTCCAACCGGCCCAAAAGGGGGTCAATGAGCAGTTCTTC. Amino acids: CATSLQPAQKGVNEQFF.

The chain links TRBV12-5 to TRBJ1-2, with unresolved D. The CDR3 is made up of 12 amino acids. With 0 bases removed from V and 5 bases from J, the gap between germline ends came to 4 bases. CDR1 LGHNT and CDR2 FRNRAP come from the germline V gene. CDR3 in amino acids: CASGLVPYGYTF. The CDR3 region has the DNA TGTGCTAGTGGTTTGGTACCGTATGGCTACACCTTC.

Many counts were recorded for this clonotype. The CDR3 coding sequence is TGTGCCAGCAGTCCAGGGGGTGTCTCTTACAATGAGCAGTTCTTC. Translation: CASSPGGVSYNEQFF. This chain links TRBV28 with TRBJ2-1; 7 bases are shared with TRBD1. This CDR3 spans 15 amino acids. The V segment lost 5 bases and the J segment 4 bases; nucleotides outside the gene matches: 8. Germline V gene sequence: CDR1 MDHEN, CDR2 SYDVKM.

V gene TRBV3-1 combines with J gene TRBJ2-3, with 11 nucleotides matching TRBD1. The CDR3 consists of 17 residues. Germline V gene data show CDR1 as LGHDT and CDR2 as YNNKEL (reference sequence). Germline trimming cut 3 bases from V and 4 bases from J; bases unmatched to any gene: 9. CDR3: CASSHPAGTGGADTQYF. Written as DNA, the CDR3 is TGTGCCAGCAGCCATCCTGCAGGGACAGGGGGTGCAGATACGCAGTATTTT.

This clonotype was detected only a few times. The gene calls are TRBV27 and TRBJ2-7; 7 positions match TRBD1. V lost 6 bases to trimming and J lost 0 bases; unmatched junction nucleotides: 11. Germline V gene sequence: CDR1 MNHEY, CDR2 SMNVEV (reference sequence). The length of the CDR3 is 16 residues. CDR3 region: CASSPARGQSSYEQYF. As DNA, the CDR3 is TGTGCCAGCAGCCCTGCAAGGGGGCAGTCCTCCTACGAGCAGTACTTC.